The 20 T cell receptor beta chains presented below share a single source sample, sequenced in a study of blood T cells in healthy people across ages. Using a J-beta primer mix together with a sample-barcoded 5' primer, a second PCR was run for 7 to 11 cycles. MiXCR, applied by TCRdb to the 5' RACE reads, yields one record per CDR3 protein. This sample yields roughly 700,000 distinct CDR3 sequences, of which over 45% are seen a single time; roughly 34% belongs to the top ten. Sequences were obtained from blood. These receptors all come from a woman in her sixties or seventies in good health.

The chain employs TRBV29-1 and TRBJ2-7, with 11 bases matching TRBD2. The germline CDR1 and CDR2 sequences are SQVTM and ANQGSEA. This CDR3 contains 14 residues. V lost 2 bases to trimming and J lost 9 bases; unmatched junction nucleotides: 9. This chain's CDR3 is CSVERASGGYGQYF. The CDR3 DNA is TGCAGCGTTGAACGGGCTAGCGGGGGGTATGGGCAGTACTTC.

V gene TRBV5-6 combines with J gene TRBJ2-7, with 14 bases that match TRBD2. The DNA end is more similar to TRBJ2-5, so the J call may be wrong. The germline V gene has CDR1 SGHDT and CDR2 YYEEEE. This CDR3 spans 16 amino acids. The CDR3 region is CASSLMTSGRGETQYF. DNA for the CDR3: TGTGCCAGCAGCTTGATGACTAGCGGGAGGGGAGAGACCCAGTACTTC.

This clonotype has only one observation. A junction boundary mismatches the germline segment, possibly from a read error. The chain recombines TRBV27 with TRBJ1-4; D gene ambiguous. The CDR3 loop spans 14 amino acids. Germline CDR1 MNHEY, CDR2 SMNVEV (reference sequence). The DNA of the CDR3 is TGTGCCAGCAGCTTATCGAGCTTGGCCCAAAAACTGTTTTTT. Its protein is CASSLSSLAQKLFF. Drawing the rest from reference TRBV27 and TRBJ1-4, the complete variable domain is EAQVTQNPRYLITVTGKKLTVTCSQNMNHEYMSWYRQDPGLGLRQIYYSMNVEVTDKGDVPEGYKVSRKEKRNFPLILESPSPNQTSLYFCASSLSSLAQKLFFGSGTQLSVL.

This clonotype was detected only a few times. The chain couples TRBV29-1 to TRBJ2-5; a possible D gene is TRBD1 (5 bases). CDR1 is SQVTM, CDR2 ANQGSEA, per germline. V lost 0 bases and J 3 bases, leaving 17 bases between the germline ends. The CDR3 has 16 amino acids. The DNA for the CDR3 is TGCAGCGTTGAAGATCCGGGTATGGGGCTTAAAGAGACCCAGTACTTC. Its translation: CSVEDPGMGLKETQYF.

To note about this clonotype: At one end, the junction sequence differs from germline, possibly due to a read error. J is TRBJ2-1 and V is TRBV7-7; weak D call: TRBD2 (8 bases). This CDR3 spans 14 amino acids. Germline CDR1 reads SSHAT; CDR2 reads FNYEAQ (reference sequence). The CDR3 nucleotides are TGTGCTAGCAGCTTAGCGGGACAGAACAATGAGCAGTTCTTC. Encoded protein: CASSLAGQNNEQFF.

This clonotype was detected once. V is TRBV7-8 and J is TRBJ1-2; D might be TRBD1 (5 bases). V was trimmed by 4 bases and J by 3 bases, leaving 18 bases between them. CDR1 SGHVS and CDR2 FQNEAQ come from the germline V gene. This CDR3 contains 16 residues. This chain's CDR3 is CASSSRRDSGHYGYTF. CDR3 nucleotide sequence: TGTGCCAGCAGCTCCCGGAGGGACTCAGGACACTATGGCTACACCTTC.

The rearrangement uses TRBV5-5 and TRBJ1-1; 11 nucleotides line up with TRBD1. J was trimmed by 3 bases and V by 3 bases; bases with no gene match: 4. Per germline, CDR1 SGHKS and CDR2 YYEKEE (reference sequence). This CDR3 contains 15 residues. This CDR3 is CASSWDRGADTEAFF. The CDR3 DNA reads as TGTGCCAGCAGCTGGGACAGGGGGGCCGACACTGAAGCTTTCTTT.

The chain links TRBV5-1 to TRBJ2-6; 10 bases line up with TRBD1. Germline V lookup: CDR1 SGHRS, CDR2 YFSETQ. The CDR3 is 19 amino acids. With V trimmed by 0 bases and J by 1 base, 7 bases remained unmatched. DNA for the CDR3: TGCGCCAGCAGCTTGGCACGACGGGACAGGGGTTCTGGGGCCAACGTCCTGACTTTC. This sequence encodes CASSLARRDRGSGANVLTF.

The chain has TRBV6-6 and TRBJ2-1; a weak D match, TRBD2 (5 bases). Germline-derived CDR1 and CDR2 are MNHNY and SVGAGI (reference sequence). The V end lost 3 bases, the J end lost 4 bases, and 7 bases lay between the germline ends. The CDR3 runs to 13 residues. CDR3 loop: CASSYSEYNEQFF. CDR3 coding DNA: TGTGCCAGCAGTTATAGCGAATACAATGAGCAGTTCTTC.

The chain has TRBV29-1 and TRBJ1-4, with D possibly being TRBD1 (5 bases). The CDR3 totals 13 residues. The V gene lost 4 bases and the J gene lost 3 bases, with 9 bases spanning the gap. Germline CDR1 and CDR2: SQVTM and ANQGSEA. CDR3 in amino acids: CSVGVGANEKLFF. The CDR3 DNA follows: TGCAGCGTTGGGGTGGGGGCTAATGAAAAACTGTTTTTT.

This sequence joins TRBV7-2 and TRBJ1-2; tentative D call: TRBD1 (6 bases). Deletions cut 5 bases from V and 4 bases from J, with 14 bases between. The germline V gene encodes CDR1 SGHTA and CDR2 FQGNSA. The CDR3 loop spans 14 amino acids. CDR3 in amino acids: CASSQTGWGYGYTF. CDR3 in DNA: TGTGCCAGCAGCCAAACAGGGTGGGGCTATGGCTACACCTTC. The complete variable domain, with remaining parts taken from reference TRBV7-2 and TRBJ1-2, reads GAGVSQSPSNKVTEKGKDVELRCDPISGHTALYWYRQSLGQGLEFLIYFQGNSAPDKSGLPSDRFSAERTGGSVSTLTIQRTQQEDSAVYLCASSQTGWGYGYTFGSGTRLTVV.

This chain joins TRBV3-1 and TRBJ2-7; D unresolved. The V gene's germline CDR1 is LGHDT and CDR2 YNNKEL (reference sequence). The length of the CDR3 is 12 residues. Trimming took off 0 bases at V and 2 bases at J, with 2 bases between the two ends. The CDR3 DNA reads TGTGCCAGCAGCCAAGAACCCTACGAGCAGTACTTC. Translated: CASSQEPYEQYF.

This clonotype has a handful of counts. This may arise from a read error, as a much more abundant clone is one base away. This rearrangement joins TRBV7-2 to TRBJ1-6, with 7 bases fitting TRBD1. The germline CDR1 and CDR2 sequences are SGHTA and FQGNSA. The CDR3 consists of 14 residues. The V segment lost 5 bases and the J segment 14 bases; nucleotides outside the gene matches: 12. CDR3 DNA sequence: TGTGCCAGCAGCGCGTTACAGGGGACATGGGCCCTCCACTTT. Translated, it gives CASSALQGTWALHF. The full variable domain, in which reference TRBV7-2 and TRBJ1-6 provide the parts outside the CDR3, is GAGVSQSPSNKVTEKGKDVELRCDPISGHTALYWYRQSLGQGLEFLIYFQGNSAPDKSGLPSDRFSAERTGGSVSTLTIQRTQQEDSAVYLCASSALQGTWALHFGNGTRLTVT.

This clonotype was detected once. The chain employs TRBV6-2 or TRBV6-3 and TRBJ2-1; 7 bases match TRBD2. CDR1 is MNHEY and CDR2 is SVGEGT in the germline V gene. This CDR3 has 16 residues. The trim removed 2 bases at V and 8 bases at J, leaving 12 bases unmatched. The CDR3: CASSYPAGARWDEQFF. DNA for the CDR3: TGTGCCAGCAGTTACCCGGCGGGAGCTAGGTGGGATGAGCAGTTCTTC.

The rearrangement uses TRBV4-2 and TRBJ2-7; 13 nucleotides agree with TRBD2. The DNA end is a closer match to TRBJ2-5, so the J assignment may be wrong. There are 17 residues in the CDR3. In germline, CDR1 is LGHNA, CDR2 YNFKEQ. In nucleotides, the CDR3 is TGTGCCAGCAGCCAACCCCGGACTAGCGGGAGCGGCGAGACCCAGTACTTC. Its translation is CASSQPRTSGSGETQYF.

The chain combines TRBV5-1 with TRBJ2-4, with D possibly being TRBD1 or TRBD2 (5 bases each). The CDR3 covers 13 residues. Per the germline V gene, CDR1 is SGHRS and CDR2 is YFSETQ. Trimming took off 4 bases at V and 8 bases at J, with 13 bases between the two ends. The CDR3 protein is CASSPGPEDIQYF. CDR3 DNA sequence: TGCGCCAGCAGCCCGGGACCGGAGGACATTCAGTACTTC.

The chain is built from TRBV7-8 and TRBJ1-2; D remains unclear. The ends were cut back, 4 bases at V and 8 bases at J, with 14 bases in the middle. Per germline, CDR1 SGHVS and CDR2 FQNEAQ. The CDR3 sequence is 13 residues long. The CDR3 DNA reads TGTGCCAGCAGCTCAAGGACTGGAAGAGGCTACACCTTC. Translated, it gives CASSSRTGRGYTF. Combining the CDR3 with reference TRBV7-8 and TRBJ1-2 gives the whole variable domain GAGVSQSPRYKVAKRGQDVALRCDPISGHVSLFWYQQALGQGPEFLTYFQNEAQLDKSGLPSDRFFAERPEGSVSTLKIQRTQQEDSAVYLCASSSRTGRGYTFGSGTRLTVV.

V is TRBV28 and J is TRBJ1-2; D remains ambiguous. This CDR3 spans 16 amino acids. The V gene's germline CDR1 is MDHEN and CDR2 SYDVKM. The germline V and J ends were trimmed by 3 bases and 6 bases, with 20 bases remaining between them. CDR3 sequence: CASSLVVEPSVDGYTF. The CDR3 DNA reads TGTGCCAGCAGTTTGGTTGTGGAGCCTTCTGTGGATGGCTACACCTTC.

This clonotype was counted a few times. The chain links TRBV5-6 to TRBJ2-3; 9 positions match TRBD1. Germline V gives CDR1 SGHDT, CDR2 YYEEEE. Losses at the gene ends were 3 bases for V and 4 bases for J; bases not matched to a gene: 9. The CDR3 is 16 amino acids. The CDR3 here is CASSYDSGTGPDTQYF. For the CDR3, the DNA is TGTGCCAGCAGCTACGATTCCGGGACAGGGCCAGATACGCAGTATTTT.

The rearrangement joins TRBV29-1 to TRBJ1-2; a weak D match, TRBD1 (5 bases). V lost 3 bases and J lost 2, with 19 bases in between. CDR1 is SQVTM, CDR2 ANQGSEA, per germline. The CDR3 totals 16 residues. The CDR3 here is CSVDSAGRGRNYGYTF. DNA for the CDR3: TGCAGCGTTGATTCGGCGGGAAGGGGTCGGAACTATGGCTACACCTTC.